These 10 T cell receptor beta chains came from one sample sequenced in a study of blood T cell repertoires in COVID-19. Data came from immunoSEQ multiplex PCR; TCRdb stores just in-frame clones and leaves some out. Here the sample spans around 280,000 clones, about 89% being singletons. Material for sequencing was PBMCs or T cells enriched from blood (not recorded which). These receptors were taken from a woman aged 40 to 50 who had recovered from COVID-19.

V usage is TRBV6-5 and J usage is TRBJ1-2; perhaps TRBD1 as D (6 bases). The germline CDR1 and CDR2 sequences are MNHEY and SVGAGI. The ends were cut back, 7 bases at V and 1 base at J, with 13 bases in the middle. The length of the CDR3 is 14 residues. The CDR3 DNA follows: TGTGCCAGCAACGACAGGCTAAATAACTATGGCTACACCTTC. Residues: CASNDRLNNYGYTF.

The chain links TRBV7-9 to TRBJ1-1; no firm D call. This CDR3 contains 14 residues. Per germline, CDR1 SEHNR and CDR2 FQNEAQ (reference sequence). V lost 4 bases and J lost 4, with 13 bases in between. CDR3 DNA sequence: TGTGCCAGCAGCTACCGGCCCCCAGGCACTGAAGCTTTCTTT. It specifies CASSYRPPGTEAFF.

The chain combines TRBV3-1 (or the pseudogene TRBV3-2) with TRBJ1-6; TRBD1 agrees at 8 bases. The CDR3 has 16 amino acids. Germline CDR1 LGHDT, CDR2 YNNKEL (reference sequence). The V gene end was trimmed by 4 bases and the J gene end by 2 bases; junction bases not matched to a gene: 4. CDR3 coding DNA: TGTGCCAGCAGCCGGACAGGGTCCCCCTATAATTCACCCCTCCACTTT. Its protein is CASSRTGSPYNSPLHF.

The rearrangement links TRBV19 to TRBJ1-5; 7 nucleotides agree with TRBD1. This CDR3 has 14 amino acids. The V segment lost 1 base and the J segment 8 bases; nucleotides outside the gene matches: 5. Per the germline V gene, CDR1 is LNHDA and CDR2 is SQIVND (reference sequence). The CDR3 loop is CASSIAGGREPQHF. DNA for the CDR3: TGTGCCAGTAGTATAGCAGGGGGTCGGGAGCCCCAGCATTTT.

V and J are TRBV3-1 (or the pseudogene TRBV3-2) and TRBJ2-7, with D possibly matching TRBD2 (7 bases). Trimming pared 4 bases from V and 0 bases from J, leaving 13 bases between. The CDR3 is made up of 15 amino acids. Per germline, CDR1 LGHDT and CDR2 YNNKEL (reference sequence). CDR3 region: CASSPQGTISYEQYF. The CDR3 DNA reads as TGTGCCAGCAGCCCCCAGGGGACTATCTCCTACGAGCAGTACTTC.

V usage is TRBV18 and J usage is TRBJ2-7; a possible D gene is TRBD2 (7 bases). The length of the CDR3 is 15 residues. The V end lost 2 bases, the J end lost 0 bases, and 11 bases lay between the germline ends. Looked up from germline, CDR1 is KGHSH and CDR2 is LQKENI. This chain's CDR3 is CASSPAGAISYEQYF. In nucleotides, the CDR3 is TGTGCCAGCTCACCAGCGGGGGCCATCTCCTACGAGCAGTACTTC.

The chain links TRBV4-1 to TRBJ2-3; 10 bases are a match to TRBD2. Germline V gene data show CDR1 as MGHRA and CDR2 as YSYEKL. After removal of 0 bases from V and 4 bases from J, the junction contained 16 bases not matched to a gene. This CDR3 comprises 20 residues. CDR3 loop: CASSQDQVASGGLGADTQYF. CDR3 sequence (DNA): TGCGCCAGCAGCCAAGATCAGGTGGCTAGCGGGGGCCTCGGGGCAGATACGCAGTATTTT.

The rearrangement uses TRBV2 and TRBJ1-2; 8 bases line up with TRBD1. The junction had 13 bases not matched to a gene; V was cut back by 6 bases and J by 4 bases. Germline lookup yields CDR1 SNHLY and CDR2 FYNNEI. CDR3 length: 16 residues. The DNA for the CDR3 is TGTGCCAGCAGATCAGGGGGCTTGGGCCTAAGCTATGGCTACACCTTC. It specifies CASRSGGLGLSYGYTF.

This CDR3 is CASSLLQGSGNTIYF. The DNA of the CDR3 is TGTGCCAGCAGCCTCCTACAGGGCTCTGGAAACACCATATATTTT. The chain uses TRBV4-2 and TRBJ1-3; tentative D call: TRBD1 (6 bases). Germline V gene lookup returns CDR1 LGHNA and CDR2 YNFKEQ. V lost 4 bases, J lost 0 bases, and 10 bases lay in between. This CDR3 has 15 residues.

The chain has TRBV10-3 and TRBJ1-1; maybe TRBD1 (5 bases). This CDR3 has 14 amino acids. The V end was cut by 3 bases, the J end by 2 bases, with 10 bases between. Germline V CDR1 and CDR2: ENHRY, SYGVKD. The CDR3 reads CAISERQINTEAFF. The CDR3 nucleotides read TGTGCCATCAGTGAAAGACAGATAAACACTGAAGCTTTCTTT.